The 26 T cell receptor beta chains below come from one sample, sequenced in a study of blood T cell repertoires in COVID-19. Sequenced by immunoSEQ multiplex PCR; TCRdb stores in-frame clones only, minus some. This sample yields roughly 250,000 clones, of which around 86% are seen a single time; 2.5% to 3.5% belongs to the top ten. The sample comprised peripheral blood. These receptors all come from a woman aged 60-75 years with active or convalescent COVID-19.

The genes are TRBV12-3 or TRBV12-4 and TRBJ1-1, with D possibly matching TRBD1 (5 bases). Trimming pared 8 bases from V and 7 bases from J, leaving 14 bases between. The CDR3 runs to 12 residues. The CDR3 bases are TGTGCCAGCGGACCCAGGGTCAGTGAAGCTTTCTTT. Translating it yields CASGPRVSEAFF.

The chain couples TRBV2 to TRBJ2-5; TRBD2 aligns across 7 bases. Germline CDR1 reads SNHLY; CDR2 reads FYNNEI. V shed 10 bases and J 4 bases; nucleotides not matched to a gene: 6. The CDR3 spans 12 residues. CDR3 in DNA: TGTGCCACCGCCGCGGGGGTAGAGACCCAGTACTTC. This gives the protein CATAAGVETQYF.

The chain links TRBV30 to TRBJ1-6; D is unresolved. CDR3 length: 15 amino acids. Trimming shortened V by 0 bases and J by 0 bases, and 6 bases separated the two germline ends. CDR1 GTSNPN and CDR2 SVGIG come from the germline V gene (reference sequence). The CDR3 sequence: CAWSVPVSYNSPLHF. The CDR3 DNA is TGTGCCTGGAGTGTACCAGTCTCCTATAATTCACCCCTCCACTTT.

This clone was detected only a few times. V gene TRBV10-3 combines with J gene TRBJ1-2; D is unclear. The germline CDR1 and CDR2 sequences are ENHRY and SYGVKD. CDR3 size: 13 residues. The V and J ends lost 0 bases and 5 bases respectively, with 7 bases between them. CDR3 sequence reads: CAISESGEYGYTF. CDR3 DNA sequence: TGTGCCATCAGTGAGTCTGGGGAGTATGGCTACACCTTC.

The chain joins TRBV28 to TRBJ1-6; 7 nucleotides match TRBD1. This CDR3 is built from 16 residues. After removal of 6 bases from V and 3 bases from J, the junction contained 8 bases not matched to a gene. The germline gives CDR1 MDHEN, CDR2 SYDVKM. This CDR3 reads CASSTTGVLYNSPLHF. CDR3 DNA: TGTGCCAGCAGCACTACAGGGGTCCTCTATAATTCACCCCTCCACTTT.

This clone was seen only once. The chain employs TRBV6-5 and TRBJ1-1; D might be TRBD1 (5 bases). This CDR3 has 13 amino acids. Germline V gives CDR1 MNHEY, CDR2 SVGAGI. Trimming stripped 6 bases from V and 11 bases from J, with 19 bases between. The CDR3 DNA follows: TGTGCCAGCAGCTCAGGAGGGTGGGGCCACGCTTTCTTT. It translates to CASSSGGWGHAFF.

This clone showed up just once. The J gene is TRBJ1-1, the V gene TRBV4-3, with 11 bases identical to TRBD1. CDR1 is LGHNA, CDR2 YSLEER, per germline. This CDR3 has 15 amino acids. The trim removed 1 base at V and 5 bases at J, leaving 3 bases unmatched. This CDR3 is CASSQGGQGGTEAFF. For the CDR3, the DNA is TGCGCCAGCAGCCAAGGGGGACAGGGGGGGACTGAAGCTTTCTTT.

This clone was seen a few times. CDR3 DNA: TGTGCCTGGAGTCGTAGACAGGGGGCAGGAGGCTACACCTTC. This codes for CAWSRRQGAGGYTF. The rearrangement links TRBV30 to TRBJ1-2; 10 nucleotides match TRBD1. The CDR3 length is 14 residues. With 2 bases clipped from V and 8 bases from J, the junction kept 8 bases outside the gene matches. Germline values: CDR1 GTSNPN, CDR2 SVGIG (reference sequence).

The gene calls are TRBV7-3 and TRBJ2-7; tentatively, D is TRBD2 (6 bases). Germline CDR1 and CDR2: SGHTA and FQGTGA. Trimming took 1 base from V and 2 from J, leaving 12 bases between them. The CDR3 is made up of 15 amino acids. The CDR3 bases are TGTGCCAGCAGCTTAATTGCGGGGAGTGCCTACGAGCAGTACTTC. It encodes CASSLIAGSAYEQYF.

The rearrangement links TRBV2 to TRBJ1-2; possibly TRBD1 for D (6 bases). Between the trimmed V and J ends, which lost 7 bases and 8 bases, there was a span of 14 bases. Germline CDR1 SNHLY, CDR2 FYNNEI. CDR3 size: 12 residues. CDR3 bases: TGTGCCAGCACTGTACAGGGTCGGGGCTACACCTTC. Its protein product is CASTVQGRGYTF. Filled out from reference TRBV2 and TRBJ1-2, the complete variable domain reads EPEVTQTPSHQVTQMGQEVILRCVPISNHLYFYWYRQILGQKVEFLVSFYNNEISEKSEIFDDQFSVERPDGSNFTLKIRSTKLEDSAMYFCASTVQGRGYTFGSGTRLTVV.

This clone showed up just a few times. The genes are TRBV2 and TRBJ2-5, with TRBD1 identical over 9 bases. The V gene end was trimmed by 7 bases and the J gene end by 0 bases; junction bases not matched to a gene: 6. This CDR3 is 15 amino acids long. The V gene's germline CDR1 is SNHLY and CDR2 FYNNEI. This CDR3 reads CASTAGQGYQETQYF. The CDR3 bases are TGTGCCAGCACGGCTGGACAGGGGTACCAAGAGACCCAGTACTTC. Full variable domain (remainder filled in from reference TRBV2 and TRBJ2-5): EPEVTQTPSHQVTQMGQEVILRCVPISNHLYFYWYRQILGQKVEFLVSFYNNEISEKSEIFDDQFSVERPDGSNFTLKIRSTKLEDSAMYFCASTAGQGYQETQYFGPGTRLLVL.

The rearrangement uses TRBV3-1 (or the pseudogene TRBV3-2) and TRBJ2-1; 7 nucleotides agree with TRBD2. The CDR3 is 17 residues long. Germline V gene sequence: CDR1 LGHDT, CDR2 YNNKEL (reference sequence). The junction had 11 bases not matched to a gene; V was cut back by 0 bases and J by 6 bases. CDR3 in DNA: TGTGCCAGCAGCCAAGATCGCGGAGCGGGGAGTCGCAATGAGCAGTTCTTC. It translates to CASSQDRGAGSRNEQFF.

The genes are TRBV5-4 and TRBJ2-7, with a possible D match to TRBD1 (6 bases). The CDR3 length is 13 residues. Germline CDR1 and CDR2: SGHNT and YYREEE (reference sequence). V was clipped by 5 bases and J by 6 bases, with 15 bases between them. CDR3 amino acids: CASSRDMGPEQYF. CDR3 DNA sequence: TGTGCCAGCAGTCGGGACATGGGCCCCGAGCAGTACTTC. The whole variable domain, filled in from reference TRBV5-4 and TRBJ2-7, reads ETGVTQSPTHLIKTRGQQVTLRCSSQSGHNTVSWYQQALGQGPQFIFQYYREEENGRGNFPPRFSGLQFPNYSSELNVNALELDDSALYLCASSRDMGPEQYFGPGTRLTVT.

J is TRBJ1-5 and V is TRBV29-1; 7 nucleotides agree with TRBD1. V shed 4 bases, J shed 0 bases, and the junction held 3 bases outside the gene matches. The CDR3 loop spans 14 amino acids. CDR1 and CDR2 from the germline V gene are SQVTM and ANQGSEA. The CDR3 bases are TGCAGCGTTGCACAGGGGAATAGCAATCAGCCCCAGCATTTT. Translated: CSVAQGNSNQPQHF.

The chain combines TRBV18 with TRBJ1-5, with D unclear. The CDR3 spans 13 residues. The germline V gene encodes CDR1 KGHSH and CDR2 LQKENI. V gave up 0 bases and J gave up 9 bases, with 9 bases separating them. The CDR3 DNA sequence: TGTGCCAGCTCACCACCAGGACTGTGGCCCCAGCATTTT. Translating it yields CASSPPGLWPQHF.

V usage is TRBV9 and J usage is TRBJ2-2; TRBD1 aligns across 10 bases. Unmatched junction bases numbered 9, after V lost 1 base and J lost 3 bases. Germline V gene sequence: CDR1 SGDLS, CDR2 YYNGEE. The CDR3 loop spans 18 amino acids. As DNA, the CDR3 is TGTGCCAGCAGCGTAACGCCGACAGGGGGCCAGTACACCGGGGAGCTGTTTTTT. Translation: CASSVTPTGGQYTGELFF.

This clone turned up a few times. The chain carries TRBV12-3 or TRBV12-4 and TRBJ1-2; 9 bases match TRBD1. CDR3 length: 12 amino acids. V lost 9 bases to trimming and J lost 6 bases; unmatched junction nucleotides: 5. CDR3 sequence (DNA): TGTGCCAGGTCGGACAGGGGACATGGCTACACCTTC. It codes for CARSDRGHGYTF.

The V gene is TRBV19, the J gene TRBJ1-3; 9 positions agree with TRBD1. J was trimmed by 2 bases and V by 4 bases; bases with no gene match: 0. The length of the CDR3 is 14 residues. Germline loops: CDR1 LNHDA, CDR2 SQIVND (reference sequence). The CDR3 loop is CASSRDRAGNTIYF. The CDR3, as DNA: TGTGCCAGTAGTAGGGACAGGGCTGGAAACACCATATATTTT.

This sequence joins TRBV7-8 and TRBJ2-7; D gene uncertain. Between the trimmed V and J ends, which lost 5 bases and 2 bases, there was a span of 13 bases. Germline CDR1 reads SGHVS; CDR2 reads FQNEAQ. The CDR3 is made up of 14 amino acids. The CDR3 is CASSPYSKPYEQYF. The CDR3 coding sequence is TGTGCCAGCAGCCCTTACAGTAAACCCTACGAGCAGTACTTC.

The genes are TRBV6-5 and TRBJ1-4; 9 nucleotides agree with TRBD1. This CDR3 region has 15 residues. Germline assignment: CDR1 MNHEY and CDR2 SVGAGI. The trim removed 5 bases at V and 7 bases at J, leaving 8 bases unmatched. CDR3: CASSRSGTGSEKLFF. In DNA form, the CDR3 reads TGTGCCAGCAGTCGCTCCGGGACAGGGAGTGAAAAACTGTTTTTT.

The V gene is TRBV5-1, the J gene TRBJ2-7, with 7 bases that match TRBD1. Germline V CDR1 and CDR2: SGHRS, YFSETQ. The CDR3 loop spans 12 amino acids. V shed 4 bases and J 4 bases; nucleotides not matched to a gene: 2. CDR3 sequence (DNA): TGCGCCAGCAGCCCGGGACAGTACGAGCAGTACTTC. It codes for CASSPGQYEQYF.

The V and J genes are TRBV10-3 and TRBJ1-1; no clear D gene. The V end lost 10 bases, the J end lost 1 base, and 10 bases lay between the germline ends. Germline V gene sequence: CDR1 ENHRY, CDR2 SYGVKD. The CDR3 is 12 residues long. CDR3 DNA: TGTGCCACCAGGTTCGGGAACACTGAAGCTTTCTTT. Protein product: CATRFGNTEAFF.

The CDR3 DNA sequence: TGCGCCAGCAGCCAAGGTGGCAGGGGCCTTATTGGAAACACCATATATTTT. As protein: CASSQGGRGLIGNTIYF. J is TRBJ1-3 and V is TRBV4-1, with a weak D call TRBD1 (6 bases). The CDR3 covers 17 residues. Deletions cut 1 base from V and 3 bases from J, with 16 bases between. Germline assignment: CDR1 MGHRA and CDR2 YSYEKL.

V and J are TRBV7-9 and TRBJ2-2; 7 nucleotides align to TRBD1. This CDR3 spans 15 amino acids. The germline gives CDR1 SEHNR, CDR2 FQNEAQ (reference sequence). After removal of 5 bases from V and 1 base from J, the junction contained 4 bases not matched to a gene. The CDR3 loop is CASSTGTVNTGELFF. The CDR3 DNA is TGTGCCAGCAGCACCGGGACAGTGAACACCGGGGAGCTGTTTTTT.

The CDR3 sequence is CASSLAREWDSRDYGYTF. CDR3 bases: TGTGCCAGCAGCTTAGCCCGGGAATGGGACAGCCGAGACTATGGCTACACCTTC. The V and J genes are TRBV7-8 and TRBJ1-2; 7 nucleotides agree with TRBD1. The CDR3 sequence is 18 residues long. The V and J ends lost 0 bases and 3 bases, in that order; junction bases with no gene match: 13. Germline CDR1 reads SGHVS; CDR2 reads FQNEAQ.

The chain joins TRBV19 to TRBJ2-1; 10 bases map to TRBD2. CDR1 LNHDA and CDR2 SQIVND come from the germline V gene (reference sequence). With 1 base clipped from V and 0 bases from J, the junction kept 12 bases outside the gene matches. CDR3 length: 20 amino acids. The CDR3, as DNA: TGTGCCAGTAGTATAGTCGGGACAGCGGGGGGGCCAAGCTCCTACAATGAGCAGTTCTTC. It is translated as CASSIVGTAGGPSSYNEQFF.